This T cell receptor (beta chain) was identified in a study of blood T cell repertoires in COVID-19. Study information: The origin of the acute and convalescent COVID-19 samples was the United States, Italy and Spain. The analysed material was cDNA or gDNA that came from T cells, B-cell-depleted T cells, or PBMCs.

CDR3 length: 17 residues. Between the trimmed V and J ends, which lost 4 bases and 3 bases, there was a span of 19 bases. From germline, CDR1 is SGHTA and CDR2 FQGNSA. In the source study's methods: The assay estimated nucleated cells by amplifying reference gene primers. Some clones are missing from TCRdb's copy, which holds only in-frame ones; the method was immunoSEQ multiplex PCR. That table supplies the V and J calls and clone size; D and trimming were determined from the DNA. The sample yields under 200,000 clones, more than 75% seen once. Sequencing input: peripheral blood. V usage is TRBV7-2 and J usage is TRBJ2-1, with a tentative D call TRBD1 (7 bases). This sequence was found in a man aged 40-50 years with acute or convalescent COVID-19. CDR3 loop: CASSSPHGGGIYNEQFF. The CDR3 DNA follows: TGTGCCAGCAGCTCCCCCCATGGAGGGGGCATCTACAATGAGCAGTTCTTC.